This is a list of T cell receptor beta chains from one sample in a study of T cell changes during pregnancy in multiple sclerosis. Profiled with immunoSEQ multiplex PCR; TCRdb holds only in-frame clones, not every one. The profile shows over 55,000 clones, roughly nine tenths of them singletons. The sequenced sample was peripheral blood, obtained in the first trimester of pregnancy. The receptors here all came from a female donor with multiple sclerosis, enrolled in a pregnancy study. The CDR3 runs from the conserved cysteine through the conserved F or W. A D gene is named only where the DNA matches it firmly. A clone size is listed for some rows: how often the clone was seen (once, few, many), or a class if it is expanded.

v_call	j_call	clone_size	d_call	cdr3_nt	cdr3_aa
TRBV6-1	TRBJ1-4	.	TRBD1	TGTGCCAGCAGTGAACTGACAGGGAGTGAAAAACTGTTTTTT	CASSELTGSEKLFF
TRBV6-5	TRBJ2-1	.	TRBD2	TGTGCCAGCAGTTTGCACGGCGGGAGGGCGAGAAATGAGCAGTTCTTC	CASSLHGGRARNEQFF
TRBV29-1	TRBJ1-1	.	.	TGCAGCGTTGTTGGGAGCGCAGCTTTCTTT	CSVVGSAAFF
TRBV27	TRBJ2-7	.	TRBD2	TGTGCCAGCAGTTTGACTAGCGGGCTCTACGAGCAGTACTTC	CASSLTSGLYEQYF
TRBV7-6	TRBJ1-2	.	TRBD1	TGTGCCAGCAGCTCCTTTGGACAGGGGGAGGCCTATGGCTACACCTTC	CASSSFGQGEAYGYTF
TRBV5-8	TRBJ2-3	.	TRBD2	TGTGCCAGCAGCTTCATACTAGCGGGGGGAGTCGGCACAGATACGCAGTATTTT	CASSFILAGGVGTDTQYF
TRBV2	TRBJ2-3	.	.	TGTGCCGGACTGGTTGGCGGTGGGGGGAGTACGCAGTATTTT	CAGLVGGGGSTQYF
TRBV5-6	TRBJ1-2	.	TRBD1	TGTGCCAGCAGCGGAACAGGGGGCGGTAACTATGGCTACACCTTC	CASSGTGGGNYGYTF
TRBV4-1	TRBJ1-1	once	.	TGCGCCAGCAGCCAAGTTCCGTGGGGCAGCAGCTTGGATACTGAAGCTTTCTTT	CASSQVPWGSSLDTEAFF
TRBV30	TRBJ1-2	.	.	TGTGCCTGGAGTGTGGCGGGCTATGGCTACACCTTC	CAWSVAGYGYTF
TRBV19	TRBJ1-5	.	.	TGTGCCAGTAGTAGCAGAACGAATCAGCCCCAGCATTTT	CASSSRTNQPQHF
TRBV5-1	TRBJ2-7	.	.	TGCGCCAGCAGACACCTGGGCCGGCGCGACGAGCAGTACTTC	CASRHLGRRDEQYF
TRBV18	TRBJ2-1	.	TRBD1	TGTGCCAGCTCACCACGGTCCGGGACAGCCTACGAGTCGGCCTACAATGAGCAGTTCTTC	CASSPRSGTAYESAYNEQFF
TRBV5-1	TRBJ1-5	.	.	TGCGCCAGCAGCTTCGAGGGGGGCAATCAGCCCCAGCATTTT	CASSFEGGNQPQHF
TRBV19	TRBJ2-4	.	TRBD1	TGTGCCAGTAGTATGGGACAGTCACTAGCCAAAAACATTCAGTACTTC	CASSMGQSLAKNIQYF
TRBV7-2	TRBJ1-4	.	.	TGTGCCAGCAGCCGACGAGCGCAGGGAAGTTCGACTAATGAAAAACTGTTTTTT	CASSRRAQGSSTNEKLFF
TRBV5-1	TRBJ2-5	.	TRBD2	TGCGCCAGCAGCTTGGAGGGACTAGCGGGAGAGACCCAGTACTTC	CASSLEGLAGETQYF
TRBV11-3	TRBJ2-7	.	TRBD1	TGTGCCAGCAGCATAGGGGGGACAGGGCGCTCCTACGAGCAGTACTTC	CASSIGGTGRSYEQYF
TRBV6-1	TRBJ2-1	.	TRBD2	TGTGCCAGCAGTGACCTAGCGGGATCGAAGAATGAGCAGTTCTTC	CASSDLAGSKNEQFF
TRBV2	TRBJ2-7	once	.	TGTGCCAGCCTAAACCACACAGCCTACGAGCAGTACTTC	CASLNHTAYEQYF